This TCR beta chain was obtained from a study of T-cell reconstitution after alpha-beta-depleted transplantation in children. V was pared by 4 bases and J by 3 bases, with 4 bases of the junction left unmatched. The CDR3 covers 15 residues. Germline V gene lookup returns CDR1 ENHRY and CDR2 SYGVKD. Unique molecular identifiers were incorporated during preparation of the TCRbeta library. Via MiXCR, TCRdb re-called the PCR reads, giving one row per CDR3 protein. The sample contains about 580,000 distinct CDR3 sequences, 27% of which appear only once. The V and J genes are TRBV10-3 and TRBJ1-2; TRBD1 agrees at 11 bases. Specimen: PBMCs, collected before TCRalphabeta/CD19-depleted stem cell transplant. The origin of this receptor is a boy in the first two years of life with Wiskott-Aldrich syndrome, due to receive a stem cell transplant. In DNA, the CDR3 is TGTGCCATCAGTGTGGGACAGGGGGTCGACTATGGCTACACCTTC. Translating it yields CAISVGQGVDYGYTF.